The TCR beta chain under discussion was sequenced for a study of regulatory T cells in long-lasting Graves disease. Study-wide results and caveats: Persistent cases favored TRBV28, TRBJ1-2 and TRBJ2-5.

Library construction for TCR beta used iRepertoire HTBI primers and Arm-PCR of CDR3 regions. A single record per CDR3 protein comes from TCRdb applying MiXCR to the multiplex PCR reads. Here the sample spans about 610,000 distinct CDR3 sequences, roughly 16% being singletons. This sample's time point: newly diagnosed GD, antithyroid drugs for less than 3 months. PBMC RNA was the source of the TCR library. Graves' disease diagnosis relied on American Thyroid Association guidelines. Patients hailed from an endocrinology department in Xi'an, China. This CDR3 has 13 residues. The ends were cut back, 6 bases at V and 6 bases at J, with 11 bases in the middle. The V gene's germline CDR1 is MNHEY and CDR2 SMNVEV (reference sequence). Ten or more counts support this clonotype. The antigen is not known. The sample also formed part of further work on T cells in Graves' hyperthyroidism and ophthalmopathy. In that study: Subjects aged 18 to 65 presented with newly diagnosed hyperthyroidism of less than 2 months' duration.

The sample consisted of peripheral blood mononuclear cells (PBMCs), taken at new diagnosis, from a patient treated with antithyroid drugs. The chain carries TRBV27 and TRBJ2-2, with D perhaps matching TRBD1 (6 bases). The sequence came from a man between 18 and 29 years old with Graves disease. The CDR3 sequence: CASREQGPGELFF. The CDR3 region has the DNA TGTGCCAGCAGAGAACAGGGTCCCGGGGAGCTGTTTTTT.